This TCR beta chain was sequenced during a study of T cell repertoires in cytomegalovirus infection. Looking at the study overall: It was the public TCR beta signatures that indicated both CMV infection and matching HLA type.

This clonotype showed up many times. No antigen is known for it. General observations from the study: HLA-C-restricted CMV-specific TCR beta clonotypes prevailed in the ex vivo response.

TCRdb used MiXCR to reprocess the reads, holding one entry per CDR3 protein. The sample has nearly 700,000 distinct CDR3 sequences; around 35% are singletons. Source: cultured PBMCs, taken from culture after CMV antigen stimulation. The TCR comes from a human donor in good health (CMV status not recorded). Some clones in this sample may be carry-over from other donors' samples.

The CDR3 region has the DNA TGTGCCAGCAGCTCAAGTTACATGAACACTGAAGCTTTCTTT. Translation gives CASSSSYMNTEAFF. The chain couples TRBV7-2 to TRBJ1-1; D uncertain. Trimming removed 4 bases from V and 0 bases from J, with 9 bases in between. Looked up from germline, CDR1 is SGHTA and CDR2 is FQGNSA. CDR3 length: 14 residues.